This record looks at one TCR beta chain sequence and its context. Its cognate antigen is unknown. The sample is drawn from a study of beta chain features in type 1 diabetes. General study results and limits: The study found moderately but significantly shorter TCRB CDR3s in all four CD4+ subsets of Type 1 diabetes patients. Patients showed naive, central memory and Treg TCRB repertoires that appeared more similar than those of healthy donors.

V was trimmed by 3 bases and J by 2 bases, leaving 10 bases between them. The CDR3 length is 13 residues. From germline, CDR1 is SQVTM and CDR2 ANQGSEA. The isolated RNA, all of it, was reverse transcribed, so expressed TCRB transcripts were what got sequenced. The data were produced by immunoSEQ multiplex PCR, yet TCRdb's version contains in-frame clones alone and is incomplete. Of 300,000 to 400,000 clones listed, under 8.5% are singletons. The receptor was isolated from a woman younger than 30 in good health. The rearrangement links TRBV29-1 to TRBJ2-5; D is possibly TRBD1 (5 bases). Sequencing used central memory CD4+ T cells from blood. The CDR3 here is CSVEVRAQETQYF. In DNA form, the CDR3 reads TGCAGCGTTGAGGTCAGGGCACAAGAGACCCAGTACTTC.